This T cell receptor (beta chain) emerged from a study of T cells in women clearing cervical HPV infection. Across the whole study: Cases: HPV16-related CIN3 or worse on histology, a couple of invasive cancers. For cases, blood was sampled a median about 150 days after lesion detection, interquartile range about 90 to 230 days.

Average input was roughly 1,100 ng genomic DNA for immunoSEQ TCR beta CDR3 amplification. Generated by immunoSEQ multiplex PCR, the TCRdb table keeps only in-frame clones and is missing some. This listing includes 20,000 to 25,000 clones. Germline-derived CDR1 and CDR2 are SGHNT and YYREEE (reference sequence). The CDR3 contains 13 residues. Deletions cut 1 base from V and 3 bases from J, with 7 bases between. As concerns this clone: The sequence runs out 3 residues before the end of the CDR3; the remainder is reconstructed from the germline J gene.

V gene TRBV5-4 combines with J gene TRBJ1-1; D is perhaps TRBD1 (6 bases). The sequencing sample was made of blood buffy coat. The sequence was collected from a woman between 18 and 70 years old with a cervical HPV16 infection that either progressed to CIN3+ or cleared (not recorded which). CDR3 bases read: TGTGCCAGCAGCTTGTCAGGGGACACTGAA. It translates to CASSLSGDTE. The full CDR3 protein reads CASSLSGDTEAFF.